These 3 T cell receptor beta chains originate from one sample sequenced in a study of blood T cell repertoires in COVID-19. Clones were sequenced by immunoSEQ multiplex PCR, and TCRdb holds only the in-frame ones, with some missing. Altogether approximately 180,000 clones are present, 85% to 90% being singletons, with the ten largest covering approximately 2.5%. Sequencing input: PBMCs or T cells enriched from blood (not recorded which). These TCRs come from a middle-aged woman with acute COVID-19.

DNA of the CDR3: TGTGCCAGCAGTCGAACTATGAGAAATAATTCACCCCTCCACTTT. Protein: CASSRTMRNNSPLHF. V usage is TRBV28 and J usage is TRBJ1-6; D not resolved. There are 15 residues in the CDR3. Trimming stripped 5 bases from V and 5 bases from J, with 13 bases between. Looked up from germline, CDR1 is MDHEN and CDR2 is SYDVKM.

The J gene is TRBJ1-5, the V gene TRBV5-5; a possible D gene is TRBD1 (5 bases). V was shortened by 4 bases and J by 1 base, with 15 bases between the two germline ends. Germline V gene lookup returns CDR1 SGHKS and CDR2 YYEKEE (reference sequence). This CDR3 spans 16 amino acids. The CDR3 here is CASSLISGPSNQPQHF. CDR3 sequence (DNA): TGTGCCAGCAGCCTAATATCAGGGCCCAGCAATCAGCCCCAGCATTTT.

The chain joins TRBV3-1 (or the pseudogene TRBV3-2) to TRBJ2-3; D uncertain. Germline V CDR1 and CDR2: LGHDT, YNNKEL (reference sequence). The CDR3 has 14 amino acids. Trimming removed 1 base at V and 1 base at J, with 6 bases between. CDR3 sequence reads: CASSQVPGTDTQYF. CDR3 nucleotide sequence: TGTGCCAGCAGCCAAGTCCCGGGCACAGATACGCAGTATTTT.